This TCR beta chain was sequenced during a study of Graves' ophthalmopathy and Graves' hyperthyroidism. Exclusion applied to patients with other autoimmune diseases, uncontrolled infections, pregnancy or lactation. The PBMC fraction was derived from under 11 ml of fresh peripheral blood. RNA served as the template for amplifying TCR beta CDR3 regions. Amplification began with first-round RT-PCR using HTBI primers, then second-round multiplex PCR was performed. TCRdb re-called the multiplex PCR reads through MiXCR, storing one row per CDR3 protein. The sample comprises roughly 400,000 distinct CDR3 sequences, roughly 18% of which are singletons, and approximately 1.4% rests with the top ten. This clonotype was recorded many times. The V and J ends lost 0 bases and 6 bases respectively, with 11 bases between them. The CDR3 totals 14 residues. Germline V lookup: CDR1 ENHRY, CDR2 SYGVKD.

The chain employs TRBV10-3 and TRBJ1-1; possibly TRBD1 for D (5 bases). The sample was peripheral blood. The clonotype was recovered from a young woman with Graves' ophthalmopathy. The CDR3 nucleotides are TGTGCCATCAGTGAGTCCAAAACAGGACCTGAAGCTTTCTTT. This translates into CAISESKTGPEAFF.